This TCR beta chain is from a study of Graves' ophthalmopathy and Graves' hyperthyroidism. Study-wide results and limits: Classification of ophthalmopathy versus stable hyperthyroidism by a 13-signature model yielded 85% to 90% sensitivity and approximately 79% specificity. A majority of expanded thyroid clonotypes exceeding 0.001 frequency were likewise present in blood.

Amplification targeted the TCR beta CDR3 regions, with RNA transcripts as the source material. Second-round multiplex PCR came after first-round RT-PCR with HTBI primers. MiXCR was run by TCRdb on the multiplex PCR reads, yielding one entry per CDR3 protein. The sample contains about 400,000 distinct CDR3 sequences, approximately 16% of which appear only once. Per germline, CDR1 SGDLS and CDR2 YYNGEE. Trimming cost V 4 bases and J 4 bases; bases outside gene matches: 7. The CDR3 is made up of 14 amino acids. For this clonotype: Its antigen is unidentified.

Where ophthalmopathy was present, donors had moderate-to-severe activity, CAS ≥3, NOSPECS ≥4 and duration under 3 months. Diagnoses were established from clinical symptoms, serum thyroxine, TRAb, thyroid ultrasound and orbital computed tomography. The receptor was derived from a woman aged 18-29 years with Graves' ophthalmopathy. The source material was peripheral blood. The rearrangement uses TRBV9 and TRBJ1-2, with 7 bases fitting TRBD1. CDR3 sequence reads: CASSPRDRGYGYTF. The CDR3, as DNA: TGTGCCAGCAGCCCGCGGGACAGAGGCTATGGCTACACCTTC.